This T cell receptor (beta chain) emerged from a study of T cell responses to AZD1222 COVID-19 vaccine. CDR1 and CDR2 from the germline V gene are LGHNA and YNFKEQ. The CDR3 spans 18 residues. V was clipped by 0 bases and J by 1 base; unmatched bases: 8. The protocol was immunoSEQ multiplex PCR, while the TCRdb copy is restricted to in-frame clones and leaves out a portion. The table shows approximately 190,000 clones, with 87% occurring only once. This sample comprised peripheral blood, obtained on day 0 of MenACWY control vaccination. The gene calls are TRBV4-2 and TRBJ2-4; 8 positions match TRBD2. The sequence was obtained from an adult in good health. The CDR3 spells CASSQETPGLGAKNIQYF. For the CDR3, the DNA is TGTGCCAGCAGCCAAGAAACCCCGGGACTAGGGGCCAAAAACATTCAGTACTTC.